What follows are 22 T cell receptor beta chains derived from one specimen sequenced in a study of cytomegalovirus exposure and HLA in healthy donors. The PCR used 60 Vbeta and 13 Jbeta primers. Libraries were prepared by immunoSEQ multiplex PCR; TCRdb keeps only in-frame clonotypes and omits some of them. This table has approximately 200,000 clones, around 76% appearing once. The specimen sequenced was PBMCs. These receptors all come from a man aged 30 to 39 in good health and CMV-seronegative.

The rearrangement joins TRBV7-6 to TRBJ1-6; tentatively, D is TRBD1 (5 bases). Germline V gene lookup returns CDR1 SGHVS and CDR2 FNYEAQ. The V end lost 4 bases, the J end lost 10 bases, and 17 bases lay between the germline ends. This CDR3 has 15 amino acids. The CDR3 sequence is CASSSIGQGGSPLHF. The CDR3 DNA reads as TGTGCCAGCAGCTCAATAGGGCAGGGCGGCTCACCCCTCCACTTT.

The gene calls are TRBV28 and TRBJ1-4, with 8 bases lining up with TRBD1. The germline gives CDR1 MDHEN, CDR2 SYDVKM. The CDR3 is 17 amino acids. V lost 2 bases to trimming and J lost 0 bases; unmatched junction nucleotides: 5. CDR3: CASSLQGAKATNEKLFF. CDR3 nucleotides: TGTGCCAGCAGTTTACAGGGGGCGAAGGCAACTAATGAAAAACTGTTTTTT.

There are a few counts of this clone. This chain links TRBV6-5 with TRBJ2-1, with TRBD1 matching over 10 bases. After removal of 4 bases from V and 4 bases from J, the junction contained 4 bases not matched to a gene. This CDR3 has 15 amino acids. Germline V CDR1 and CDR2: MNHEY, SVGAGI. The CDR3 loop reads CASSLSGQGYNEQFF. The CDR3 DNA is TGTGCCAGCAGTTTGTCGGGACAGGGGTACAATGAGCAGTTCTTC.

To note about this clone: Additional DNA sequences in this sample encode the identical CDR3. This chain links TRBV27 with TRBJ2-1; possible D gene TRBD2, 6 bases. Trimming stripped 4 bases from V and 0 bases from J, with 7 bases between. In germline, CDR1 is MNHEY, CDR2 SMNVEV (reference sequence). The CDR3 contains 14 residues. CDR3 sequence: CASSSGSSYNEQFF. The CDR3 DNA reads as TGTGCCAGCAGTTCCGGGAGCTCCTACAATGAGCAGTTCTTC.

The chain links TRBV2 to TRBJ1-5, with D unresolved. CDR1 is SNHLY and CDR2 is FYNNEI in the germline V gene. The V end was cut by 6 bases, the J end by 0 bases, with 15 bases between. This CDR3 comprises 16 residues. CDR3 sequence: CASSRRQVDSNQPQHF. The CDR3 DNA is TGTGCCAGCAGCAGAAGACAAGTCGATAGCAATCAGCCCCAGCATTTT.

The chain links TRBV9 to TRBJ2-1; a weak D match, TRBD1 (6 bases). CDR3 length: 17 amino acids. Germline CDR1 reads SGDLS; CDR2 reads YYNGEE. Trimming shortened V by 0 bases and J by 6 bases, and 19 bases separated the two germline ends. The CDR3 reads CASSVDARQGPGNEQFF. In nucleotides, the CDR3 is TGTGCCAGCAGCGTAGACGCACGGCAGGGGCCAGGCAATGAGCAGTTCTTC.

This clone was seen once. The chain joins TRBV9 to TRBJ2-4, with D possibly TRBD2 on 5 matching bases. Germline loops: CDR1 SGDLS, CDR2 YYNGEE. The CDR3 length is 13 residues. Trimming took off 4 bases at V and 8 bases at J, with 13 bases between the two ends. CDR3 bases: TGTGCCAGCAGCCCCTCCGGGAATGACATTCAGTACTTC. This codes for CASSPSGNDIQYF. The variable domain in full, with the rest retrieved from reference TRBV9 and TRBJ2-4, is DSGVTQTPKHLITATGQRVTLRCSPRSGDLSVYWYQQSLDQGLQFLIQYYNGEERAKGNILERFSAQQFPDLHSELNLSSLELGDSALYFCASSPSGNDIQYFGAGTRLSVL.

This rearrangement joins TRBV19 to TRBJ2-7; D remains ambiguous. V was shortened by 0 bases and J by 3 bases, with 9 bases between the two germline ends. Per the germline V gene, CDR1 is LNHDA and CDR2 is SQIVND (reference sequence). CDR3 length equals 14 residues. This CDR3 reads CASSIDGPDYEQYF. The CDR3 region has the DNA TGTGCCAGTAGTATAGATGGGCCCGACTACGAGCAGTACTTC.

The chain's CDR3 is CASSTGTGLQETQYF. CDR3 coding DNA: TGTGCCAGTAGCACCGGGACAGGGTTGCAAGAGACCCAGTACTTC. The V gene is TRBV19, the J gene TRBJ2-5, with TRBD1 identical over 9 bases. With 6 bases clipped from V and 2 bases from J, the junction kept 7 bases outside the gene matches. This CDR3 contains 15 residues. Germline CDR1 LNHDA, CDR2 SQIVND (reference sequence).

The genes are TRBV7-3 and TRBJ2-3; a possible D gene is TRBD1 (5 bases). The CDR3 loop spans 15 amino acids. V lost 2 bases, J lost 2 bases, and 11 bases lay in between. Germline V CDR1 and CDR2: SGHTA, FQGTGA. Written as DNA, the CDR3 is TGTGCCAGCAGCTTATCAGGGTTGAACACAGATACGCAGTATTTT. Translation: CASSLSGLNTDTQYF. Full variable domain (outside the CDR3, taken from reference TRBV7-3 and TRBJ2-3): GAGVSQTPSNKVTEKGKYVELRCDPISGHTALYWYRQSLGQGPEFLIYFQGTGAADDSGLPNDRFFAVRPEGSVSTLKIQRTERGDSAVYLCASSLSGLNTDTQYFGPGTRLTVL.

CDR3 loop: CASSQGNSGVYTEAFF. In DNA, the CDR3 is TGCGCCAGCAGCCAAGGCAATTCAGGGGTGTACACTGAAGCTTTCTTT. The V call is TRBV4-1, the J call TRBJ1-1; possibly TRBD1 for D (6 bases). This CDR3 is built from 16 residues. The V gene's germline CDR1 is MGHRA and CDR2 YSYEKL. Deletions cut 1 base from V and 3 bases from J, with 15 bases between.

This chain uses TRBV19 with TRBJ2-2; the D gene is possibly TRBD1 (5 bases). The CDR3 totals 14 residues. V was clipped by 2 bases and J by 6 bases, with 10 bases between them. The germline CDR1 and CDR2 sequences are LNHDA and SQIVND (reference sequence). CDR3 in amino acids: CASSITGGAGELFF. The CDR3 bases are TGTGCCAGTAGTATAACAGGTGGGGCCGGGGAGCTGTTTTTT.

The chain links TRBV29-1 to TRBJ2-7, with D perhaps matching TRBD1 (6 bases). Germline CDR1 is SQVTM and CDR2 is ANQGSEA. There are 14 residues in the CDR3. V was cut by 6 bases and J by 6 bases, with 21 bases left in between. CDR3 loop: CSVAPKVRGGEQYF. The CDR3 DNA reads TGCAGCGTCGCCCCTAAGGTCAGGGGCGGCGAGCAGTACTTC.

The CDR3 loop is CASSAELATSYEQYF. The CDR3 bases are TGCGCCAGCAGCGCGGAACTAGCTACCTCCTACGAGCAGTACTTC. V usage is TRBV5-1 and J usage is TRBJ2-7; D perhaps matches TRBD2 (6 bases). The CDR3 length is 15 residues. CDR1 SGHRS and CDR2 YFSETQ come from the germline V gene. V dropped 4 bases and J dropped 0 bases, with 14 bases sitting between them.

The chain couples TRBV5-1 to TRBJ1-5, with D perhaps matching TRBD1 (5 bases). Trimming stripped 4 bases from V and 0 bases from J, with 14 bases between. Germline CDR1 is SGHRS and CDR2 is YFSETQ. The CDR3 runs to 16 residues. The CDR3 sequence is CASSEEGRGSNQPQHF. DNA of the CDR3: TGCGCCAGCAGCGAAGAGGGGAGGGGTAGCAATCAGCCCCAGCATTTT.

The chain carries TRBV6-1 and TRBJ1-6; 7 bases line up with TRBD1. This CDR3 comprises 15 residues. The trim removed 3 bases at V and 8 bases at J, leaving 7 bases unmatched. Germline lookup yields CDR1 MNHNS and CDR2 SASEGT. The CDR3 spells CASSDSTGKDSPLHF. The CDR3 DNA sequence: TGTGCCAGCAGTGACTCGACAGGGAAGGATTCACCCCTCCACTTT.

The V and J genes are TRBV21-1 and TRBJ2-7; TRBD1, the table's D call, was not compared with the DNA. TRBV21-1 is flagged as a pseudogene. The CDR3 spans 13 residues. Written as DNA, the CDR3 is TGTGCCAGCAGGGGTGGCAGGGATGACGAGCAGTACTTC. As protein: CASRGGRDDEQYF.

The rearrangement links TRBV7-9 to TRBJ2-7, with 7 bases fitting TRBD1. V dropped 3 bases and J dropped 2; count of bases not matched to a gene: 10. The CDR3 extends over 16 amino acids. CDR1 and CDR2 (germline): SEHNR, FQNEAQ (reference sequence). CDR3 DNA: TGTGCCAGCAGCTTTTTACGCGGACAGGCCGCCTACGAGCAGTACTTC. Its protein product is CASSFLRGQAAYEQYF.

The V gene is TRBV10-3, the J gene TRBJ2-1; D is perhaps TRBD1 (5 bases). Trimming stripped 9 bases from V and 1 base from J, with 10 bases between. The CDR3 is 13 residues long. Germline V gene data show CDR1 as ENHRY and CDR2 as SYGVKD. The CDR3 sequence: CAMRQNSYNEQFF. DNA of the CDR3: TGTGCCATGAGACAGAATTCCTACAATGAGCAGTTCTTC.

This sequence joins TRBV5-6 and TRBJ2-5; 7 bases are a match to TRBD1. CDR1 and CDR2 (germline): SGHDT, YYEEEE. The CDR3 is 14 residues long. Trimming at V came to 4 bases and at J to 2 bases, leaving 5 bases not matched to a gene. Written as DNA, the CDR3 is TGTGCCAGCAGCACGGGACAGAGACAAGAGACCCAGTACTTC. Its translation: CASSTGQRQETQYF.

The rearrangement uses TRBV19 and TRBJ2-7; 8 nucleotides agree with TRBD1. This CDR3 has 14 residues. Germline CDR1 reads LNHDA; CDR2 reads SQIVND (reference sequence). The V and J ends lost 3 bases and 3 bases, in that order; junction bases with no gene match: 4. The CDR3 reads CASSIRTGIYEQYF. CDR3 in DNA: TGTGCCAGTAGTATCCGGACAGGGATCTACGAGCAGTACTTC.

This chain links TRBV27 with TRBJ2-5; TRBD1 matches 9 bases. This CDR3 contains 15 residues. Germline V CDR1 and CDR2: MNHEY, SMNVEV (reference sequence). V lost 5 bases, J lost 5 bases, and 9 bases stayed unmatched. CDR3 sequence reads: CASSKPGQGWETQYF. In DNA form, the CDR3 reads TGTGCCAGCAGTAAGCCGGGACAGGGCTGGGAGACCCAGTACTTC.